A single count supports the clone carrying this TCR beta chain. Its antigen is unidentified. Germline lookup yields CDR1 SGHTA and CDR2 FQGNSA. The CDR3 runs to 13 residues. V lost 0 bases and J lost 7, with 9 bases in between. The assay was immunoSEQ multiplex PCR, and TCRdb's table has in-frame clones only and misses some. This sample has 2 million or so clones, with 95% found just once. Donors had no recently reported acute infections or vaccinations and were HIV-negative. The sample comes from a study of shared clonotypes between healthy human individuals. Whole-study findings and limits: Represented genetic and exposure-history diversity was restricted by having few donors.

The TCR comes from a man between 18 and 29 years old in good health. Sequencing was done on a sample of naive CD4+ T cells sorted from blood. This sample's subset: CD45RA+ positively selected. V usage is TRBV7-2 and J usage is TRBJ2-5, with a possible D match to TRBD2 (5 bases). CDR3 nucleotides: TGTGCCAGCAGCTTAGCGAGGGAAGGGACCCAGTACTTC. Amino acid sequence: CASSLAREGTQYF. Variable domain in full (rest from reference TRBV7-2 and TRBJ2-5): GAGVSQSPSNKVTEKGKDVELRCDPISGHTALYWYRQSLGQGLEFLIYFQGNSAPDKSGLPSDRFSAERTGGSVSTLTIQRTQQEDSAVYLCASSLAREGTQYFGPGTRLLVL.